This T cell receptor (beta chain) emerged from a study of OX40 agonist ivuxolimab in advanced cancers. The germline V and J ends were trimmed by 5 bases and 1 base, with 12 bases remaining between them. Germline assignment: CDR1 MNHEY and CDR2 SMNVEV (reference sequence). This CDR3 is built from 15 residues. Assay: immunoSEQ multiplex PCR; the TCRdb copy retains only in-frame clones and omits some. Among 48,000 or so clones, about 90% were seen once, and the ten largest hold approximately 6.8%. The chain has TRBV27 and TRBJ1-3; D is perhaps TRBD1 (5 bases). Sequencing used CD4+ or CD8+ T cells sorted from blood, obtained in a trial of the OX40 agonist ivuxolimab. The TCR originated in an adult with an advanced solid tumor such as melanoma, head and neck, liver or kidney cancer. CDR3 protein: CASSPSGTSGNTIYF. CDR3 in DNA: TGTGCCAGCAGTCCCTCAGGGACGTCTGGAAACACCATATATTTT.